The source of this T cell receptor beta chain is a study of T cell repertoires in cytomegalovirus infection. Looking at the study overall: Used in the study were CMV epitopes, some recently identified and HLA-C-restricted, others well-studied and HLA-B-restricted. Shared public TCR beta signatures pointed to both CMV infection and a matching HLA type.

V was cut by 4 bases and J by 6 bases, with 12 bases left in between. This CDR3 is built from 14 residues. The germline gives CDR1 MNHNS, CDR2 SASEGT. In regard to this clonotype: As yet, its antigen is unknown.

MiXCR, run by TCRdb on the reads, gives a single entry per CDR3 protein. In the table there are 450,000 to 600,000 distinct CDR3 sequences, 42% of which are singletons. Findings and limits, study-wide: The cumulative frequency of public TCR beta families identified carriers of CMV plus the relevant HLA. Ex vivo responses were dominated by HLA-C-restricted CMV-specific TCR beta clonotypes.

Sequenced here: cultured PBMCs, sampled from culture after CMV antigen stimulation. The chain links TRBV6-1 to TRBJ2-2; D is ambiguous. The clonotype originates from a human donor in good health (CMV status not recorded). Some clones in this sample may be carry-over from other donors' samples. CDR3 coding DNA: TGTGCCAGCAGTGCTAACATAGGCCCCGGGGAGCTGTTTTTT. Translation gives CASSANIGPGELFF.